This TCR beta chain is from a study of tumor-infiltrating lymphocytes in oesophageal squamous cell carcinoma. The CDR3 sequence is 13 residues long. CDR1 SGHTA and CDR2 FQGTGA come from the germline V gene. TCRdb re-called the PCR reads through MiXCR, storing one row per CDR3 protein. The repertoire holds roughly 9,000 distinct CDR3 sequences, with roughly 70% as singletons. The TCR comes from a female donor with esophageal squamous cell carcinoma. The chain uses TRBV7-3 and TRBJ2-7; perhaps TRBD1 as D (6 bases). The last part of the DNA fits TRBJ2-5 better; the J call may be wrong. Material: esophageal tumor tissue. CDR3 in DNA: TGTGCCAGCAGCTTACAGGGGTCAGAGACCCAGTACTTC. Its protein product is CASSLQGSETQYF.